Listed below are T cell receptor beta chains from one sample, sequenced in a study of early T cells in non-severe SARS-CoV-2 infection. One entry per CDR3 protein, called by TCRdb with MiXCR from the 5' RACE reads. The table lists approximately 35,000 distinct CDR3 sequences, about 5% of them singletons. The specimen was whole blood. These receptors all come from an adult who was a healthcare worker with PCR-confirmed SARS-CoV-2 infection or an uninfected control (not recorded which). CDR3s leave out the opening cysteine and the closing phenylalanine or tryptophan. Rows give clone size only sometimes, using once, few, many, or a class for an expanded clone.

clone_size v_call cdr3_aa
NA TRBV7-6 ASSALQY
many TRBV28 ATKVRVSTDTQY
many TRBV11-2 ASSLGMDQETQY
few TRBV11-2 ASSRADSKKNIQY
many TRBV20-1 SARGPRGGVTDTQY
few TRBV6-6 ASRSIRDSQETQY
many TRBV9 ASSGGTGYEKLF
few TRBV7-2 ASSLQYYGYT
many TRBV29-1 SVERDINTGELF
NA TRBV15 ATSRDLRFSTEAF
NA TRBV19 ASSMSRTGQTVTNEKLF
once TRBV2 ASSEGPGRQETQY
many TRBV20-1 SAHMISYGYT
few TRBV12-3/TRBV12-4 ASSFTGVPSYEQY
many TRBV12-3/TRBV12-4 ASSSTTPGAQY
many TRBV18 ASSIDNYGYT
many TRBV20-1 SARVTGGFTDTQY
NA TRBV3-1 ASSSTDWAETQY
NA TRBV13 ASSPGTGIGEKLF
many TRBV20-1 SAQSDRYYEQY
few TRBV10-3 AISEQGGNQPQH
many TRBV28 ASATGGRAGGYT
many TRBV11-2 ASSPQVVETQY
few TRBV29-1 SVGTSGQGNNEQF
few TRBV11-2 ASSLDRSNNEQF
many TRBV12-3/TRBV12-4 ASSSGTSSEAF
many TRBV4-1 ASSQDPALQY
many TRBV28 ASSFPGGYHQPQH
few TRBV6-5 ASSVTASSGNTIY
many TRBV30 ASQGREASGGFTDTQY
many TRBV7-3 ASSLNRGNGYT
many TRBV20-1 SASWDEAYNEQF
NA TRBV6-1 ASSAPAYEQY
many TRBV3-1 ASSPTPETGVKAF
NA TRBV15 ATSRAGEYADTQY
many TRBV2 ASSGEGRGISNQPQH
NA TRBV6-2/TRBV6-3 ASTVHAWGNTGELF
NA TRBV7-3 ASSPSGGAAGELF
NA TRBV5-4 ASSSPGSNTEAF
NA TRBV3-1 ASSQGLGVPGEKLF
many TRBV6-6 ASGAGTRSEDTQY
NA TRBV14 ASSQGAGVPGAF
many TRBV29-1 SAEKGMSNNEQF
many TRBV7-2 ASTPGANTGELF
many TRBV6-2/TRBV6-3 ASSYSVPGGTGDGYT
few TRBV7-8 ASSLNGETDTQY
many TRBV6-5 ASSPQRNTEAF
NA TRBV6-1 ASSELQGLPYEQY
many TRBV6-1 ASGGRLAERIAKNIQY
few TRBV20-1 SARARRTGGEQY
many TRBV18 ASSPLGQNAEAF
many TRBV12-5 ASGLGAGEVAF
NA TRBV28 ASTLGDFSTGELF
NA TRBV2 ASSDFGGGDSYEQY